Sequencing of this T cell receptor (beta chain) was carried out in a study of CD8 T cells in Susac syndrome. The authors sequenced TCR beta from blood CD8+ and CD4+ T cells. Multiple sclerosis controls were treatment-naive patients with stable or active relapsing-remitting disease. FACS enriched CD8+ TEMRA cells, while bulk CD8+ and CD4+ were negatively isolated. CDR1 is MNHEY and CDR2 is SMNVEV in the germline V gene (reference sequence). The CDR3 has 18 amino acids. Unmatched junction bases numbered 14, after V lost 3 bases and J lost 3 bases. With random hexamers, reverse transcription was performed on about 0.5 to 1 ug of RNA. TCRdb called the immunoSEQ multiplex PCR reads again in MiXCR, with one record for every CDR3 protein. The table includes some 300,000 distinct CDR3 sequences, over 75% detected once.

The sequenced material came from CD8+ T cells from PBMCs. This TCR was sampled from a human donor with multiple sclerosis. The chain uses TRBV27 and TRBJ1-5; 7 positions match TRBD1. CDR3 in DNA: TGTGCCAGCAGTTTCCTACCGTCCAGGACAGGCTTCAATCAGCCCCAGCATTTT. Protein: CASSFLPSRTGFNQPQHF.